This TCR beta chain was sequenced during a study of OX40 agonist ivuxolimab in advanced cancers. General study points: Partial responders treated at 0.1-3.0 mg/kg exhibited clonal expansion among the lowest measured.

With baseline, cycle 4 day 1, and cycle 7 day 1 as timepoints, blood was sampled. Produced via immunoSEQ multiplex PCR; TCRdb's table is partial and in-frame only. This table holds around 64,000 clones, over 65% found once. A word on this clone: Its antigen is unidentified.

V lost 1 base and J lost 0, with 16 bases in between. This CDR3 comprises 17 residues. CDR1 is LNHDA and CDR2 is SQIVND in the germline V gene (reference sequence). The chain combines TRBV19 with TRBJ2-7, with D perhaps matching TRBD1 (6 bases). This TCR was sampled from an adult with an advanced solid tumor such as melanoma, head and neck, liver or kidney cancer. The sequencing used CD4+ or CD8+ T cells sorted from blood, collected in a trial of the OX40 agonist ivuxolimab. The CDR3 region has the DNA TGTGCCAGTAGTATAGCCCAGGACAGCTCCTCCTCCTACGAGCAGTACTTC. Its translation: CASSIAQDSSSSYEQYF.